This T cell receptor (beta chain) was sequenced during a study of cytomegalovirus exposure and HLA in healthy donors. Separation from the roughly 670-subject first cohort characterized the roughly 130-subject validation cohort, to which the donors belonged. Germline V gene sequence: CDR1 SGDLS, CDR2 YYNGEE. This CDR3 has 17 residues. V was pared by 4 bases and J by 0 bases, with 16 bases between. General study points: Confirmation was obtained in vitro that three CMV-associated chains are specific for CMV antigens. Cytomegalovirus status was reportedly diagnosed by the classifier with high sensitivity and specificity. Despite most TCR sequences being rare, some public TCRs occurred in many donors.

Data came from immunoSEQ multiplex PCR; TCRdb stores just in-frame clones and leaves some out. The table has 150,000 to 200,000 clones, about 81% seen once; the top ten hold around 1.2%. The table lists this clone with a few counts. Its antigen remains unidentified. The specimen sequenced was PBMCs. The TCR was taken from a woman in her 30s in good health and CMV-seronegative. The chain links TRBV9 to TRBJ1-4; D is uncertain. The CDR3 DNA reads TGTGCCAGCAGCACCCGTCCTCACCTAGCAACTAATGAAAAACTGTTTTTT. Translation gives CASSTRPHLATNEKLFF. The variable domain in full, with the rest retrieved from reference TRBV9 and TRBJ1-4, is DSGVTQTPKHLITATGQRVTLRCSPRSGDLSVYWYQQSLDQGLQFLIQYYNGEERAKGNILERFSAQQFPDLHSELNLSSLELGDSALYFCASSTRPHLATNEKLFFGSGTQLSVL.